This T cell receptor beta chain was sequenced in a study of blood T cells in healthy people across ages (dated by TCRdb to 2014 to 2015). For the wider study: In model experiments, roughly one uniquely barcoded TCR beta cDNA molecule per two T cells was captured by template switching. Age-related changes in TCR beta repertoire diversity were measured in the study by deep sequencing normalized with unique cDNA molecular identifiers. The donors were divided into four age groups: young (average roughly 17 years), middle-aged (about 41), aged (about 60) and long-lived (roughly 82). For two donors (one aged 18 to 30 and one aged 80 or older), the study analyzed two additional independent replicas of 1 million unique cDNA reads from the same blood draw. Beyond this particular receptor, the publication reports: Bulk unsorted PBMC profiling prevented conclusive comparison of naive and antigen-experienced compartments. Estimates of total diversity based on one million sequenced T cells were regarded as lower bounds and as underestimates. The long-lived group showed more naive CD4+ T cells, fewer expanded clones and increased TCR diversity than the aged group, suggesting age selection. Observed TCR beta diversity per million T cells fell roughly linearly with age, and a significant reduction was already apparent by age roughly 40. Because the CMV infection status of the donors was unknown, age-related changes in expanded clonotypes may potentially have been confounded. There was a strong correlation between observed TCR beta diversity and the percentage of naive T cells measured by flow cytometry.

Systemically healthy Caucasian individuals from Russia, over 30 in total and aged roughly 6 to 90 years, were included as donors. Approximately 9.7 milliliters of peripheral blood were drawn from each donor into EDTA-treated Vacutainer tubes. PBMCs were isolated by Ficoll-Paque density-gradient centrifugation, with at least 7 million obtained per sample. Trizol reagent was used to extract total RNA from PBMCs, with at least 5 micrograms per sample. For every donor, flow cytometry on a PBMC aliquot measured the percentage of naive CD45RAhigh/CD27high T cells. In the case of this clonotype: The specificity of this receptor is unknown. Base quality data are lacking; no much larger clone is found one base away.

Trimming takes 5 bases off V and 3 bases off J; junction bases not matched to a gene: 7. The CDR3 starts with the cysteine, ends with the phenylalanine, and has 16 residues. Only CDR3 DNA is held: 48 bases, read in frame from base 1. Library preparation was by 5' RACE. Sequencing was performed on an Illumina HiSeq 2500. A second roughly 6 to 11 cycle PCR used a sample-barcoded 5' primer and a J-beta primer mix. A template-switch 5' adaptor carrying 12 random nucleotides introduced a unique molecular identifier onto each TCR beta cDNA molecule. At least 2.5 million CDR3-containing paired-end reads were obtained from each sample. First-strand cDNA synthesis was performed from all RNA using the Mint cDNA synthesis kit, with priming by a TRBC-specific oligonucleotide. All cDNA was treated with uracil-DNA glycosylase and then went through a first 18-cycle PCR with the universal primers M1SS and BC2_uni_R. The authors processed their data as follows. For normalization, 1 million high-quality reads were randomly selected from each sample, with every read carrying a distinct molecular identifier. Reads with shared molecular identifiers were discarded instead of being binned into consensus sequences. MiTCR, with a Q25 quality threshold and the strictest error-elimination algorithm, was used for CDR3 identification, clonotype clustering and error correction. A nonparametric unseen species model with Euler transformation was used to estimate lower-bound total TCR beta diversity. Through fastp at Q25 and MiXCR, TCRdb rebuilt clones from the public reads, retaining in-frame beta chains. Duplicate CDR3 protein sequences are folded into a single record with the most common DNA and genes. The V and J calls and clone size come from TCRdb's table, not from the authors' own analysis. The sample table holds 750,000 to 850,000 distinct CDR3 sequences, of which 20% to 25% were seen once. Of the sample, around 3.6% is held by the ten largest clones.

This same sample was also part of a study on T cells of mothers and their children. The second investigation adds: Nine systemically healthy Caucasian individuals served as donors, namely three mothers together with their six children. cDNA synthesis consumed the entire amount of extracted RNA, loaded at about 1.5 ug RNA in each 15 ul reaction. Sample barcodes and 2-4 random nucleotides were added via the M1S primer in the second PCR. Over 8 million TCR beta CDR3 reads came from each mother, compared with approximately 2.8 million reads from each child. TCR recombination output is similarly shaped by thymic selection in related and unrelated pairs, with a minor effect exerted by inherited differences. Normalized repertoire overlap was always found to be slightly, but never significantly, higher in related mother-child pairs than in unrelated mother-child pairs. No persistent microchimeric T cell clones were found, with a detection sensitivity of approximately 110 clones per million clonotypes. To look for features that set related mother-child pairs apart from unrelated individuals, the researchers ran deep NGS to compare the TCR beta repertoires of mothers and children. The mean age was about 38 +/- 4 years for the mothers and around 10 +/- 4 years for the children. Libraries were sequenced on Illumina HiSeq 2000 with 100+100 nt paired-end reads after adapter ligation with NEBNext reagents. Mother and child libraries were prepared a month apart and sequenced in separate runs to prevent cross-contamination. For each donor, somewhere between 500,000 and 2,000,000 distinct TCR beta clonotypes were identified. Naive TCR beta clonotypes were estimated from low-frequency clonotypes matched to each donor's FACS-determined naive share, without sorting.

Rearrangement joined TRBV12-3 or TRBV12-4 to TRBJ2-3, with 11 bases in between that match TRBD2. The source material was blood. This receptor was taken from a boy aged 5-17 years in good health. CDR3 sequence: CASSARLAGITDTQYF. The nucleotide sequence reads TGTGCCAGCAGTGCTAGACTAGCGGGGATTACAGATACGCAGTATTTT.